These 25 T cell receptor beta chains share one sample of origin, sequenced in a study of T cell repertoires in cytomegalovirus infection. TCRdb processed the reads anew with MiXCR; each CDR3 protein has one entry. There are 75,000 to 100,000 distinct CDR3 sequences in the sample; approximately 30% occur only once, and over 60% lies in the top ten. These receptors have no identified antigens. The material sequenced was CD8+ T cells from cultured PBMCs, taken from culture after CMV antigen stimulation. These receptors all stem from a human donor in good health (CMV status not recorded). Some clones in this sample may be carry-over from other donors' samples.

V and J are TRBV4-1 and TRBJ1-6; 8 bases are shared with TRBD1. The ends lost 1 base at V and 7 bases at J; junction bases unmatched: 3. The CDR3 covers 15 residues. Germline lookup yields CDR1 MGHRA and CDR2 YSYEKL. CDR3 nucleotides: TGCGCCAGCAGCCAAGTAGGGACAGGAAATTCACCCCTCCACTTT. Its protein product is CASSQVGTGNSPLHF.

The V and J genes are TRBV27 and TRBJ2-3; D uncertain. Germline lookup yields CDR1 MNHEY and CDR2 SMNVEV (reference sequence). V was trimmed by 2 bases and J by 4 bases, leaving 7 bases between them. The CDR3 has 13 amino acids. CDR3 in amino acids: CASSLVNADTQYF. The CDR3 region has the DNA TGTGCCAGCAGTTTAGTCAACGCAGATACGCAGTATTTT.

CDR3 loop: CASSSQGETQYF. DNA of the CDR3: TGTGCCAGCAGCTCCCAGGGGGAGACCCAGTACTTC. This chain joins TRBV12-3 or TRBV12-4 and TRBJ2-5, with D possibly TRBD1 on 6 matching bases. This CDR3 region has 12 residues. Trimming left V 6 bases short and J 5 bases short, with 10 bases between.

This clonotype came up a few times. The rearrangement links TRBV27 to TRBJ1-1; tentatively, D is TRBD1 (5 bases). The CDR3 totals 12 residues. Germline lookup yields CDR1 MNHEY and CDR2 SMNVEV (reference sequence). The V and J ends lost 5 bases and 3 bases respectively, with 7 bases between them. CDR3 in amino acids: CASSRGDTEAFF. In DNA form, the CDR3 reads TGTGCCAGCAGTAGGGGTGACACTGAAGCTTTCTTT.

The chain joins TRBV12-3 or TRBV12-4 to TRBJ1-6; D gene ambiguous. The V end was cut by 2 bases, the J end by 10 bases, with 12 bases between. This CDR3 is 14 amino acids long. The CDR3 here is CASSLSSSLSPLHF. The CDR3 DNA is TGTGCCAGCAGTTTAAGTAGCAGCTTGTCACCCCTCCACTTT.

Ten or more counts support this clonotype. The J gene is TRBJ2-1, the V gene TRBV7-9; the D call may be TRBD1 or TRBD2 (6 bases each). CDR1 is SEHNR, CDR2 FQNEAQ, per germline (reference sequence). CDR3 length: 16 amino acids. Trimming left V 8 bases short and J 8 bases short, with 25 bases between. CDR3 protein: CASPPLVGGEWDEQFF. The CDR3 DNA is TGTGCCAGCCCTCCCTTAGTGGGGGGCGAGTGGGATGAGCAGTTCTTC.

The V call is TRBV6-6, the J call TRBJ1-5; D uncertain. V lost 3 bases to trimming and J lost 3 bases, with 9 bases between them. Germline CDR1 reads MNHNY; CDR2 reads SVGAGI (reference sequence). This CDR3 spans 14 amino acids. The chain's CDR3 is CASSYNGYNQPQHF. CDR3 nucleotide sequence: TGTGCCAGCAGTTATAACGGGTACAATCAGCCCCAGCATTTT.

The rearrangement links TRBV7-9 to TRBJ1-2, with unresolved D. The CDR3 runs to 12 residues. Germline V gene lookup returns CDR1 SEHNR and CDR2 FQNEAQ (reference sequence). The CDR3 bases are TGTGCTGCTGGCGGTTCTGGCTATGGCTACACCTTC. Its protein product is CAAGGSGYGYTF.

This CDR3 is CASRPSMGAKNIQYF. CDR3 coding DNA: TGTGCCAGCAGACCTAGCATGGGGGCCAAAAACATTCAGTACTTC. The chain has TRBV6-1 and TRBJ2-4, with D perhaps TRBD2 (5 bases). Trimming left V 6 bases short and J 1 base short, with 13 bases between. The CDR3 totals 15 residues. The germline V gene encodes CDR1 MNHNS and CDR2 SASEGT.

This clonotype was found many times. The V and J genes are TRBV5-6 and TRBJ1-2; 7 bases are shared with TRBD1. The V and J ends lost 3 bases and 2 bases, in that order; junction bases with no gene match: 4. CDR3 length equals 14 residues. The germline CDR1 and CDR2 sequences are SGHDT and YYEEEE. In DNA form, the CDR3 reads TGTGCCAGCAGCTACCTACAGGGGAACTATGGCTACACCTTC. Its protein is CASSYLQGNYGYTF. The full variable domain, its missing parts supplied by reference TRBV5-6 and TRBJ1-2, is DAGVTQSPTHLIKTRGQQVTLRCSPKSGHDTVSWYQQALGQGPQFIFQYYEEEERQRGNFPDRFSGHQFPNYSSELNVNALLLGDSALYLCASSYLQGNYGYTFGSGTRLTVV.

This clonotype was observed a few times. The rearrangement uses TRBV15 and TRBJ2-1; D is possibly TRBD1 or TRBD2 (5 bases each). Trimming took 4 bases from V and 1 from J, leaving 14 bases between them. Per germline, CDR1 LNHNV and CDR2 YYDKDF (reference sequence). This CDR3 region has 16 residues. The CDR3 here is CATSNTRWGSYNEQFF. The CDR3 DNA sequence: TGTGCCACCAGCAACACGCGGTGGGGGTCCTACAATGAGCAGTTCTTC.

The table lists this clonotype with many counts. V usage is TRBV7-6 and J usage is TRBJ2-5; TRBD1 aligns across 11 bases. Germline-derived CDR1 and CDR2 are SGHVS and FNYEAQ. The trim removed 5 bases at V and 3 bases at J, leaving 8 bases unmatched. The CDR3 sequence is 16 residues long. In DNA form, the CDR3 reads TGTGCCAGCAGCCCGATCCGGGACAGGGGGAAAGAGACCCAGTACTTC. The encoded protein is CASSPIRDRGKETQYF.

The chain employs TRBV7-8 and TRBJ2-7, with TRBD1 matching over 7 bases. The CDR3 loop spans 16 amino acids. Germline assignment: CDR1 SGHVS and CDR2 FQNEAQ. After removal of 4 bases from V and 0 bases from J, the junction contained 9 bases not matched to a gene. The DNA of the CDR3 is TGTGCCAGCAGCTGGAGCACAGGGGAAATCTCCTACGAGCAGTACTTC. This sequence encodes CASSWSTGEISYEQYF.

Ten or more counts support this clonotype. The rearrangement links TRBV27 to TRBJ2-3; tentative D call: TRBD2 (5 bases). The V and J ends lost 2 bases and 0 bases respectively, with 12 bases between them. Germline V gene lookup returns CDR1 MNHEY and CDR2 SMNVEV (reference sequence). The CDR3 spans 16 residues. CDR3 sequence reads: CASSLNTAASTDTQYF. In nucleotides, the CDR3 is TGTGCCAGCAGTTTAAACACAGCGGCTAGCACAGATACGCAGTATTTT.

This clonotype was found a few times. The chain employs TRBV11-2 and TRBJ1-1; D is possibly TRBD1 (6 bases). Trimming pared 8 bases from V and 0 bases from J, leaving 10 bases between. This CDR3 has 13 residues. CDR1 and CDR2 (germline): SGHAT, FQNNGV. CDR3 sequence: CASWGHLNTEAFF. In nucleotides, the CDR3 is TGTGCCAGCTGGGGACACCTGAACACTGAAGCTTTCTTT.

In its sample, this clonotype was seen many times. This chain connects TRBV7-8 to TRBJ1-1; D unresolved. This CDR3 has 13 amino acids. Germline values: CDR1 SGHVS, CDR2 FQNEAQ. The V end was cut by 5 bases, the J end by 6 bases, with 13 bases between. CDR3 residues: CASSGFTRAEAFF. The CDR3, as DNA: TGTGCCAGCAGCGGGTTCACGAGGGCTGAAGCTTTCTTT.

This rearrangement joins TRBV5-8 to TRBJ2-1; D may be TRBD1 or TRBD2 (6 bases each). Germline assignment: CDR1 SGHTS and CDR2 YDEGEE. There are 14 residues in the CDR3. The V end was cut by 4 bases, the J end by 5 bases, with 13 bases between. The CDR3 here is CASSQGGPNNEQFF. The DNA for the CDR3 is TGTGCCAGCAGCCAAGGGGGGCCGAACAATGAGCAGTTCTTC.

Only a few counts were recorded for this clonotype. The rearrangement uses TRBV7-2 and TRBJ1-2, with 8 positions matching TRBD1. The V and J ends lost 6 bases and 4 bases, in that order; junction bases with no gene match: 10. This CDR3 contains 15 residues. Germline V CDR1 and CDR2: SGHTA, FQGNSA. The CDR3 is CASSYLTGDSYGYTF. DNA for the CDR3: TGTGCCAGCAGTTACTTGACAGGGGATAGCTATGGCTACACCTTC.

This clonotype was recorded a few times. CDR3 bases: TGTGCCAGCAGCTCGCTGGATGGCTACACCTTC. Residues: CASSSLDGYTF. V and J are TRBV7-9 and TRBJ1-2; D gene ambiguous. Germline CDR1 reads SEHNR; CDR2 reads FQNEAQ (reference sequence). Trimming stripped 4 bases from V and 6 bases from J, with 6 bases between. This CDR3 comprises 11 residues.

There are a few counts of this clonotype. The chain is built from TRBV5-6 and TRBJ2-1; D gene ambiguous. CDR3 length equals 14 residues. The V end lost 2 bases, the J end lost 4 bases, and 10 bases lay between the germline ends. The germline CDR1 and CDR2 sequences are SGHDT and YYEEEE. CDR3 protein: CASSFTSSYNEQFF. In DNA form, the CDR3 reads TGTGCCAGCAGCTTTACAAGTTCATACAATGAGCAGTTCTTC.

This clonotype has ten or more counts. J is TRBJ2-7 and V is TRBV7-8; 7 bases match TRBD1. J gave up 2 bases and V 4 bases, and 5 bases lay outside the gene matches. This CDR3 has 14 residues. Germline loops: CDR1 SGHVS, CDR2 FQNEAQ. For the CDR3, the DNA is TGTGCCAGCAGCTACTCCGGGACAGCCTACGAGCAGTACTTC. Amino acid sequence: CASSYSGTAYEQYF.

The chain has TRBV7-8 and TRBJ1-1, with D possibly being TRBD1 (5 bases). This CDR3 spans 13 amino acids. V lost 4 bases to trimming and J lost 4 bases, with 10 bases between them. In germline, CDR1 is SGHVS, CDR2 FQNEAQ. CDR3 loop: CASSSQGSTEAFF. In nucleotides, the CDR3 is TGTGCCAGCAGCTCGCAGGGTTCCACTGAAGCTTTCTTT.

This clonotype was seen a few times. The chain couples TRBV28 to TRBJ2-1; D remains unclear. The V gene's germline CDR1 is MDHEN and CDR2 SYDVKM. The CDR3 has 16 residues. V dropped 6 bases and J dropped 0 bases, with 15 bases sitting between them. The CDR3 protein is CASSLHGPGSYNEQFF. CDR3 bases: TGTGCCAGCAGCCTCCACGGGCCAGGCTCCTACAATGAGCAGTTCTTC. Full variable domain (outside the CDR3, taken from reference TRBV28 and TRBJ2-1): DVKVTQSSRYLVKRTGEKVFLECVQDMDHENMFWYRQDPGLGLRLIYFSYDVKMKEKGDIPEGYSVSREKKERFSLILESASTNQTSMYLCASSLHGPGSYNEQFFGPGTRLTVL.

This sequence joins TRBV7-8 and TRBJ1-5; 8 positions match TRBD1. Germline loops: CDR1 SGHVS, CDR2 FQNEAQ. Trimming cost V 5 bases and J 5 bases; bases outside gene matches: 8. This CDR3 region has 15 residues. DNA of the CDR3: TGTGCCAGCAGCGGAGAGACAGGGGCGGATCAGCCCCAGCATTTT. It is translated as CASSGETGADQPQHF.

This clonotype was recorded at least ten times. The chain carries TRBV7-8 and TRBJ1-5, with TRBD1 matching 7 bases. Trimming cost V 3 bases and J 1 base; bases outside gene matches: 15. The germline V gene encodes CDR1 SGHVS and CDR2 FQNEAQ. This CDR3 has 19 amino acids. The CDR3 sequence: CASSFSGGRGKVSNQPQHF. DNA for the CDR3: TGTGCCAGCAGCTTTTCCGGTGGCAGGGGGAAAGTAAGCAATCAGCCCCAGCATTTT.